These 21 T cell receptor beta chains share one sample of origin, sequenced in a study of blood T cell repertoires in COVID-19. Sequenced by immunoSEQ multiplex PCR; TCRdb stores in-frame clones only, minus some. Of some 70,000 clones in the sample, 87% were seen once. Sequencing was done on a sample of peripheral blood. The receptors shown here come from a man in his fifties or sixties with active COVID-19.

The chain uses TRBV7-8 and TRBJ1-2; D uncertain. The germline gives CDR1 SGHVS, CDR2 FQNEAQ. The germline V and J ends were trimmed by 5 bases and 0 bases, with 10 bases remaining between them. This CDR3 contains 14 residues. The CDR3 bases are TGTGCCAGCAGCCGAGATAACACTAACTATGGCTACACCTTC. Its protein product is CASSRDNTNYGYTF. The full variable domain, in which reference TRBV7-8 and TRBJ1-2 provide the parts outside the CDR3, is GAGVSQSPRYKVAKRGQDVALRCDPISGHVSLFWYQQALGQGPEFLTYFQNEAQLDKSGLPSDRFFAERPEGSVSTLKIQRTQQEDSAVYLCASSRDNTNYGYTFGSGTRLTVV.

The chain couples TRBV30 to TRBJ1-5; weak D call: TRBD1 (6 bases). The germline V and J ends were trimmed by 3 bases and 9 bases, with 18 bases remaining between them. The CDR3 has 14 residues. The germline CDR1 and CDR2 sequences are GTSNPN and SVGIG (reference sequence). The CDR3 bases are TGTGCCTGGAGCGTGACAGGCCTATCATGGCCCCAGCATTTT. It codes for CAWSVTGLSWPQHF.

The genes are TRBV28 and TRBJ1-6; tentative D call: TRBD1 (6 bases). The V end was cut by 5 bases, the J end by 7 bases, with 12 bases between. CDR3 length: 14 residues. Germline V CDR1 and CDR2: MDHEN, SYDVKM. The chain's CDR3 is CASSPYRENSPLHF. CDR3 in DNA: TGTGCCAGCAGTCCGTACAGGGAGAATTCACCCCTCCACTTT. Full variable domain (rest looked up from reference TRBV28 and TRBJ1-6): DVKVTQSSRYLVKRTGEKVFLECVQDMDHENMFWYRQDPGLGLRLIYFSYDVKMKEKGDIPEGYSVSREKKERFSLILESASTNQTSMYLCASSPYRENSPLHFGNGTRLTVT.

The CDR3 reads CASSTSGNYEQYF. The CDR3 DNA reads TGCGCCAGCAGCACCTCTGGCAACTACGAGCAGTACTTC. The chain carries TRBV5-1 and TRBJ2-7; D is uncertain. The V gene lost 4 bases and the J gene lost 3 bases, with 11 bases spanning the gap. This CDR3 contains 13 residues. Germline CDR1 SGHRS, CDR2 YFSETQ.

The chain combines TRBV23-1 with TRBJ1-2; TRBD1 might be the D (6 bases). TRBV23-1 is an ORF, and what it does is uncertain. There are 20 residues in the CDR3. Trimming shortened V by 2 bases and J by 3 bases, and 28 bases separated the two germline ends. The CDR3 DNA follows: TGCGCCAGCAGTCAAGAGCCTAGACAGGTCCTTTCTTCGCTCTACTATGGCTACACCTTC. Protein: CASSQEPRQVLSSLYYGYTF.

The chain joins TRBV5-8 to TRBJ2-6; tentatively, D is TRBD2 (5 bases). The V end lost 0 bases, the J end lost 1 base, and 5 bases lay between the germline ends. Germline loops: CDR1 SGHTS, CDR2 YDEGEE. CDR3 length: 15 amino acids. Here the CDR3 reads CASSLGGSGANVLTF. In DNA form, the CDR3 reads TGTGCCAGCAGCTTGGGAGGGTCTGGGGCCAACGTCCTGACTTTC.

V gene TRBV5-1 combines with J gene TRBJ2-1; perhaps TRBD1 as D (6 bases). Trimming took off 0 bases at V and 5 bases at J, with 9 bases between the two ends. Germline CDR1 SGHRS, CDR2 YFSETQ. The CDR3 has 14 residues. Here the CDR3 reads CASSLDRANNEQFF. The CDR3 DNA sequence: TGCGCCAGCAGCTTGGACAGGGCCAACAATGAGCAGTTCTTC.

This sequence joins TRBV9 and TRBJ1-3; D ambiguous. The CDR3 runs 15 residues. The V end was cut by 2 bases, the J end by 0 bases, with 9 bases between. Per germline, CDR1 SGDLS and CDR2 YYNGEE. DNA for the CDR3: TGTGCCAGCAGCGTTGGAGAAGACTCTGGAAACACCATATATTTT. It codes for CASSVGEDSGNTIYF.

The chain is built from TRBV3-1 (or the pseudogene TRBV3-2) and TRBJ2-7; no definite D call. CDR1 LGHDT and CDR2 YNNKEL come from the germline V gene (reference sequence). CDR3 length equals 12 residues. V lost 4 bases and J 7 bases, leaving 11 bases between the germline ends. This chain's CDR3 is CASSLSSGEQYF. The CDR3 DNA reads as TGTGCCAGCAGCCTATCCTCAGGAGAGCAGTACTTC.

This clone was detected a few times. The chain recombines TRBV28 with TRBJ2-2, with TRBD1 matching 8 bases. This CDR3 contains 13 residues. Germline V gene lookup returns CDR1 MDHEN and CDR2 SYDVKM. With 8 bases clipped from V and 3 bases from J, the junction kept 2 bases outside the gene matches. For the CDR3, the DNA is TGTGCCAGCTTGGACAGGGACACCGGGGAGCTGTTTTTT. Translated: CASLDRDTGELFF.

The chain uses TRBV10-3 and TRBJ2-4; 11 bases agree with TRBD1. V shed 3 bases and J 6 bases; nucleotides not matched to a gene: 4. CDR3 size: 15 residues. Germline V gives CDR1 ENHRY, CDR2 SYGVKD. The CDR3 nucleotides are TGTGCCATCAGTGAAATGGACAGGGGGCCAAACATTCAGTACTTC. Its translation is CAISEMDRGPNIQYF.

The J gene is TRBJ2-6, the V gene TRBV28, with TRBD2 as a possible D gene (5 bases). From germline, CDR1 is MDHEN and CDR2 SYDVKM. V lost 7 bases and J 2 bases, leaving 9 bases between the germline ends. The CDR3 extends over 14 amino acids. The CDR3 spells CASTRAPGANVLTF. The CDR3 region has the DNA TGTGCCAGCACGCGGGCCCCTGGGGCCAACGTCCTGACTTTC.

The V call is TRBV4-2, the J call TRBJ1-5, with 9 bases lining up with TRBD1. V shed 1 base and J 5 bases; nucleotides not matched to a gene: 6. This CDR3 spans 16 amino acids. Germline values: CDR1 LGHNA, CDR2 YNFKEQ. This CDR3 is CASSQVGTGQDQPQHF. CDR3 in DNA: TGTGCCAGCAGCCAAGTCGGGACAGGGCAGGATCAGCCCCAGCATTTT.

CDR3 sequence: CASSSPGTRYNEQFF. The CDR3, as DNA: TGTGCCAGCAGCTCCCCCGGGACTAGATACAATGAGCAGTTCTTC. The chain couples TRBV7-3 to TRBJ2-1, with 8 bases aligning to TRBD2. Germline V gene sequence: CDR1 SGHTA, CDR2 FQGTGA. The length of the CDR3 is 15 residues. V trimming: 4 bases; J trimming: 4 bases; junction bases outside the gene matches: 6.

The chain links TRBV21-1 to TRBJ2-3; TRBD1 was called by the table and not checked on the DNA. TRBV21-1 is marked as a pseudogene. CDR3 length: 19 residues. DNA for the CDR3: TGTGCCAGCAGCAGCCGGGACAGGGGGAAAGCACGCGAAACAGATACGCAGTATTTT. Protein product: CASSSRDRGKARETDTQYF.

The J gene is TRBJ2-3, the V gene TRBV10-3, with D maybe TRBD2 (5 bases). Trimming left V 7 bases short and J 0 bases short, with 8 bases between. CDR1 and CDR2 from the germline V gene are ENHRY and SYGVKD. The CDR3 is 13 amino acids. CDR3 residues: CAITGRSTDTQYF. CDR3 sequence (DNA): TGTGCCATCACGGGGAGAAGCACAGATACGCAGTATTTT.

DNA for the CDR3: TGCAGCGTTGACCAGGGGATCCTGAACACTGAAGCTTTCTTT. Its translation: CSVDQGILNTEAFF. The chain has TRBV29-1 and TRBJ1-1, with D perhaps TRBD1 (6 bases). The V gene lost 3 bases and the J gene lost 0 bases, with 11 bases spanning the gap. There are 14 residues in the CDR3. Germline lookup yields CDR1 SQVTM and CDR2 ANQGSEA.

The genes are TRBV7-8 and TRBJ2-1; a possible D gene is TRBD2 (5 bases). Germline lookup yields CDR1 SGHVS and CDR2 FQNEAQ. There are 12 residues in the CDR3. Between the trimmed V and J ends, which lost 0 bases and 8 bases, there was a span of 5 bases. This chain's CDR3 is CASSLARDEQFF. In nucleotides, the CDR3 is TGTGCCAGCAGCTTAGCGAGGGATGAGCAGTTCTTC.

J is TRBJ2-1 and V is TRBV3-1 (or the pseudogene TRBV3-2), with 10 bases lining up with TRBD2. The V and J ends lost 2 bases and 1 base, in that order; junction bases with no gene match: 2. Germline lookup yields CDR1 LGHDT and CDR2 YNNKEL (reference sequence). The CDR3 covers 16 residues. The CDR3 here is CASSQLAGVSYNEQFF. In DNA form, the CDR3 reads TGTGCCAGCAGCCAACTAGCGGGGGTTTCCTACAATGAGCAGTTCTTC.

Only one count was recorded for this clone. This chain uses TRBV5-6 with TRBJ2-3; D may be TRBD2 (6 bases). Trimming pared 5 bases from V and 2 bases from J, leaving 18 bases between. Germline values: CDR1 SGHDT, CDR2 YYEEEE. This CDR3 spans 16 amino acids. CDR3 coding DNA: TGTGCCAGCAGTCTCCTGGGGGGAACTTACACAGATACGCAGTATTTT. This sequence encodes CASSLLGGTYTDTQYF. The entire variable domain, with the rest obtained from reference TRBV5-6 and TRBJ2-3, is as follows: DAGVTQSPTHLIKTRGQQVTLRCSPKSGHDTVSWYQQALGQGPQFIFQYYEEEERQRGNFPDRFSGHQFPNYSSELNVNALLLGDSALYLCASSLLGGTYTDTQYFGPGTRLTVL.

This clone came up once. V is TRBV3-1 (or the pseudogene TRBV3-2) and J is TRBJ1-1; perhaps TRBD1 as D (5 bases). The germline CDR1 and CDR2 sequences are LGHDT and YNNKEL (reference sequence). The CDR3 has 13 amino acids. Between the trimmed V and J ends, which lost 3 bases and 9 bases, there was a span of 14 bases. CDR3 sequence: CASSQEPSGKAFF. CDR3 nucleotides: TGTGCCAGCAGCCAGGAGCCCTCAGGGAAAGCTTTCTTT.